This T cell receptor (beta chain) is drawn from a study of T-cell reconstitution after alpha-beta-depleted transplantation in children. V lost 4 bases and J lost 0; bases outside the gene matches: 10. CDR1 is SGHRS, CDR2 YFSETQ, per germline. The CDR3 consists of 17 residues. This sample's TCRbeta library carried unique molecular identifier barcodes. TCRdb reprocessed the PCR reads with MiXCR, giving one entry per CDR3 protein. The sample lists some 500,000 distinct CDR3 sequences, about 16% occurring once. The chain uses TRBV5-1 and TRBJ2-1, with TRBD2 matching over 7 bases. The starting material was PBMCs from the stem cell graft donor, obtained from the stem cell graft. This receptor was identified in a human donor who donated a stem cell graft to a child with acute lymphoblastic leukemia. Here the CDR3 reads CASSGLGRESSYNEQFF. In DNA form, the CDR3 reads TGCGCCAGCAGCGGTCTTGGGCGGGAGAGCTCCTACAATGAGCAGTTCTTC.